The present TCR beta chain was sequenced within a study of early T cells in non-severe SARS-CoV-2 infection. Study in general: Chains were not paired, and sequencing was done on bulk RNA from unsorted whole blood.

In germline, CDR1 is DFQATT, CDR2 SNEGSKA (reference sequence). V gave up 6 bases and J gave up 8 bases; unmatched junction bases: 16. The CDR3 totals 15 residues. Study-wide results and caveats: Database matching using VDJdb favored anti-spike CD8 responses, with private and CD4 specificities left missing.

As regards this clonotype: Antigen specificity is unknown.

The TCR library protocol was used to attach unique molecular identifiers. These identifiers were attached to individual cDNA molecules. TCRdb fed the 5' RACE reads into MiXCR, producing one record per CDR3 protein. The sample contains tens of thousands of distinct CDR3 sequences, approximately 15% of which appear only once. Sequencing input: whole blood. The V gene is TRBV20-1, the J gene TRBJ2-4; TRBD1 matches at 7 bases. The TCR comes from an adult who was a healthcare worker with PCR-confirmed SARS-CoV-2 infection or an uninfected control (not recorded which). The DNA of the CDR3 is TGCAGTGCGACCAGACAGGGTGGTAGCCAGGACATTCAGTACTTC. Translation: CSATRQGGSQDIQYF.